This TCR beta chain was obtained from a study of T cell repertoires in cytomegalovirus infection. MiXCR, applied by TCRdb to the reads, yields one record per CDR3 protein. The sample carries about 900,000 distinct CDR3 sequences, roughly 31% recorded once. This clonotype was observed a few times. Its antigen is unidentified. CDR1 and CDR2 (germline): MNHNS, SASEGT. Trimming cost V 3 bases and J 4 bases, with 16 bases left between them. This CDR3 contains 16 residues. The sample in question was cultured CD8+ T cells from PBMCs, obtained from culture after CMV antigen stimulation. The sequence was collected from a human donor in good health (CMV status not recorded). Some clones in this sample may be carry-over from other donors' samples. The V call is TRBV6-1, the J call TRBJ1-5; D may be TRBD1 (5 bases). The CDR3 loop reads CASSDPKGYGNQPQHF. In nucleotides, the CDR3 is TGTGCCAGCAGTGATCCGAAGGGGTATGGGAATCAGCCCCAGCATTTT.